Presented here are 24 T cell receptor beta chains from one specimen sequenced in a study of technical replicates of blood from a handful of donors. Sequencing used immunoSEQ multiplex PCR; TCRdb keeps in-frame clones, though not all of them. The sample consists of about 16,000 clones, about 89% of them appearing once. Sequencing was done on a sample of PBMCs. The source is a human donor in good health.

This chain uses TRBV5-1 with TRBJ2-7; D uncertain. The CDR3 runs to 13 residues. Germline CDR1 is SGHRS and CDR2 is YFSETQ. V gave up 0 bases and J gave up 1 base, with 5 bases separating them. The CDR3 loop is CASSLVSSYEQYF. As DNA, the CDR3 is TGCGCCAGCAGCTTGGTCTCTTCCTACGAGCAGTACTTC.

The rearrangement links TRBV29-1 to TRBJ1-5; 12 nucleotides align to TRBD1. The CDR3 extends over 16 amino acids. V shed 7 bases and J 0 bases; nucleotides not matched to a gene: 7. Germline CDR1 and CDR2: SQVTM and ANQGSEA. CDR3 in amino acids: CSAAGTGGNSNQPQHF. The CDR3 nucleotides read TGCAGCGCCGCCGGGACAGGGGGCAATAGCAATCAGCCCCAGCATTTT.

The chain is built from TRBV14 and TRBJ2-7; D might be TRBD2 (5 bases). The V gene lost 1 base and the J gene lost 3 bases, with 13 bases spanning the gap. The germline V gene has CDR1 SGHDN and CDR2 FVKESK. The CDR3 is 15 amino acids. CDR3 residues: CASSQAGSWGYEQYF. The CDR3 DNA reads TGTGCCAGCAGCCAAGCGGGGTCCTGGGGCTACGAGCAGTACTTC.

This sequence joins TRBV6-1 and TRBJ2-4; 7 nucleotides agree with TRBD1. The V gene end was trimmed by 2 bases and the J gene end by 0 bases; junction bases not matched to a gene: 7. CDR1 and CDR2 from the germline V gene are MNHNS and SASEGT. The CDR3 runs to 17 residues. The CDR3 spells CASSERDRVSAKNIQYF. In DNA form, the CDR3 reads TGTGCCAGCAGTGAAAGAGACAGGGTATCAGCCAAAAACATTCAGTACTTC.

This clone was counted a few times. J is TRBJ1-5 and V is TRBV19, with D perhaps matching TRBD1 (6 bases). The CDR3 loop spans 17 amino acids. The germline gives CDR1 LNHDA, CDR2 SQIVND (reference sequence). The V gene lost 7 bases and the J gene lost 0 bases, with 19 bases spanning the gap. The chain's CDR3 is CASTKRTDTYSNQPQHF. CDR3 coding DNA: TGTGCCAGTACCAAAAGGACAGACACTTATAGCAATCAGCCCCAGCATTTT.

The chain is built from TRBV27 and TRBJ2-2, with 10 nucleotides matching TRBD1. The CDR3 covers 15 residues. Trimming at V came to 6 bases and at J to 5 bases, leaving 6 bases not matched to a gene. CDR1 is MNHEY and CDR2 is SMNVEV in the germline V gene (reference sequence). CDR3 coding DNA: TGTGCCAGCAGGCACCGGGACAGGGGAACCGGGGAGCTGTTTTTT. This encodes CASRHRDRGTGELFF.

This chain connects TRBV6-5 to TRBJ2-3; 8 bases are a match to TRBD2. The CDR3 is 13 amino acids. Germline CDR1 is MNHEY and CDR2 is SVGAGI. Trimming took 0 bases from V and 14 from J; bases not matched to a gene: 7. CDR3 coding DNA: TGTGCCAGCAGTTACTCTTTAGCGGGACGATTGTATTTT. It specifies CASSYSLAGRLYF.

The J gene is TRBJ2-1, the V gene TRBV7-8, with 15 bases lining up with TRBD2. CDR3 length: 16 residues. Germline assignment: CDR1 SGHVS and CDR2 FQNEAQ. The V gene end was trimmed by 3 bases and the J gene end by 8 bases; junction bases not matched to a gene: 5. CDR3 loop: CASSFLGLAGGDEQFF. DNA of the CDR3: TGTGCCAGCAGCTTCCTCGGACTAGCGGGAGGGGATGAGCAGTTCTTC. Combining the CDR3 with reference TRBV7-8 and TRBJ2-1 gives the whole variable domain GAGVSQSPRYKVAKRGQDVALRCDPISGHVSLFWYQQALGQGPEFLTYFQNEAQLDKSGLPSDRFFAERPEGSVSTLKIQRTQQEDSAVYLCASSFLGLAGGDEQFFGPGTRLTVL.

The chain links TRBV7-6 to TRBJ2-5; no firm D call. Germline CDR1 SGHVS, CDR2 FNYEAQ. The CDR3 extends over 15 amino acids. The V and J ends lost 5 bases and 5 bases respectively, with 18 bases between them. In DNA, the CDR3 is TGTGCCAGCAGCACCGACCTTGGGCCTTCGGAGACCCAGTACTTC. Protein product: CASSTDLGPSETQYF.

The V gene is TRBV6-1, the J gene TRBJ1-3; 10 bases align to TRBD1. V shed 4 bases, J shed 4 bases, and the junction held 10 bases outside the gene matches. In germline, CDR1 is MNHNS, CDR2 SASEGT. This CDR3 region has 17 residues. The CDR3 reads CASSAKRPGQGGNTIYF. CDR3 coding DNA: TGTGCCAGCAGTGCAAAACGGCCGGGACAGGGGGGAAACACCATATATTTT.

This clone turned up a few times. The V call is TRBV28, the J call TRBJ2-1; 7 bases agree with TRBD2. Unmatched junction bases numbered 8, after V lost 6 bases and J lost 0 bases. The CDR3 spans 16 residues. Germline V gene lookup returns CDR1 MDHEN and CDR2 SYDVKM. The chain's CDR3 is CASSTTGGSSYNEQFF. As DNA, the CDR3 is TGTGCCAGCAGCACCACGGGGGGAAGCTCCTACAATGAGCAGTTCTTC. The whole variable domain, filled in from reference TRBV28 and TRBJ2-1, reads DVKVTQSSRYLVKRTGEKVFLECVQDMDHENMFWYRQDPGLGLRLIYFSYDVKMKEKGDIPEGYSVSREKKERFSLILESASTNQTSMYLCASSTTGGSSYNEQFFGPGTRLTVL.

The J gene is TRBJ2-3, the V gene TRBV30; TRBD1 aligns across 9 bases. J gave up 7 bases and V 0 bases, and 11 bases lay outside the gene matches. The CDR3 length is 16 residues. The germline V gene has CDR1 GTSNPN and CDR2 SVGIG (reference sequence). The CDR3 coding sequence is TGTGCCTGGAGTGTCGCTTGGGCACAGGGGGCGAATACGCAGTATTTT. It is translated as CAWSVAWAQGANTQYF.

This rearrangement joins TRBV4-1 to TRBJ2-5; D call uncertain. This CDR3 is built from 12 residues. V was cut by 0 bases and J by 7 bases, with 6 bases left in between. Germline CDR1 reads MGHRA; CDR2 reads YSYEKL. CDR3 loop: CASSQDRGTQYF. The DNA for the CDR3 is TGCGCCAGCAGCCAAGATCGAGGGACCCAGTACTTC.

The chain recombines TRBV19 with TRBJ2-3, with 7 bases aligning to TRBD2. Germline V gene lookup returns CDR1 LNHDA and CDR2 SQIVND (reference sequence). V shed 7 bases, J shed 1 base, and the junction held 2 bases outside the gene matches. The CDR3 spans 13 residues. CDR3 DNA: TGTGCCAGTAACAGCGGGGGCACAGATACGCAGTATTTT. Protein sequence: CASNSGGTDTQYF.

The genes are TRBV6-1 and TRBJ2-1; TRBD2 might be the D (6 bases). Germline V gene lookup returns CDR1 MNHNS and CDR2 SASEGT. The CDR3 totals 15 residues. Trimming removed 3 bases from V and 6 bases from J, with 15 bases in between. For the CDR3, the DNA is TGTGCCAGCAGTGAGTTAGAATTGGAGGGCAATGAGCAGTTCTTC. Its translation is CASSELELEGNEQFF.

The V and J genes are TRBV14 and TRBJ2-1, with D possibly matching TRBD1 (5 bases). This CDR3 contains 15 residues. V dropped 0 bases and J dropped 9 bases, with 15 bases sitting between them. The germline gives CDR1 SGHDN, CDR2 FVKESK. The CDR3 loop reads CASSQDMTVIGEQFF. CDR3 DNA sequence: TGTGCCAGCAGCCAAGATATGACAGTCATAGGTGAGCAGTTCTTC. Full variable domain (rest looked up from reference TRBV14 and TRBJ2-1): EAGVTQFPSHSVIEKGQTVTLRCDPISGHDNLYWYRRVMGKEIKFLLHFVKESKQDESGMPNNRFLAERTGGTYSTLKVQPAELEDSGVYFCASSQDMTVIGEQFFGPGTRLTVL.

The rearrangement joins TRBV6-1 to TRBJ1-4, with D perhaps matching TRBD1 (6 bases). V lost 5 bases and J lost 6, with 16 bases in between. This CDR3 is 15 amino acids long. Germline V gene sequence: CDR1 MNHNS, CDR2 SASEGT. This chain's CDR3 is CASSNRQVADEKLFF. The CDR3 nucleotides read TGTGCCAGCAGTAACAGACAGGTGGCTGATGAAAAACTGTTTTTT.

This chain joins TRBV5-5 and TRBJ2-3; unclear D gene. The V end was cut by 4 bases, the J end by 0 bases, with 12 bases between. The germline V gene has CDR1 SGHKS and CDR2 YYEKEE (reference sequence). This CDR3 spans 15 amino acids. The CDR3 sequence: CASSLLVLSTDTQYF. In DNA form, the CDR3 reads TGTGCCAGCAGCCTTCTTGTTCTTAGCACAGATACGCAGTATTTT. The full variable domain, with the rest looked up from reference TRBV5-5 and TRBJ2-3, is DAGVTQSPTHLIKTRGQQVTLRCSPISGHKSVSWYQQVLGQGPQFIFQYYEKEERGRGNFPDRFSARQFPNYSSELNVNALLLGDSALYLCASSLLVLSTDTQYFGPGTRLTVL.

DNA for the CDR3: TGCAGCGTTGACGAGACAGGCGGCTACGAGCAGTACTTC. It encodes CSVDETGGYEQYF. This chain links TRBV29-1 with TRBJ2-7; weak D call: TRBD1 (6 bases). CDR1 and CDR2 (germline): SQVTM, ANQGSEA. Trimming pared 3 bases from V and 3 bases from J, leaving 12 bases between. The CDR3 is 13 amino acids.

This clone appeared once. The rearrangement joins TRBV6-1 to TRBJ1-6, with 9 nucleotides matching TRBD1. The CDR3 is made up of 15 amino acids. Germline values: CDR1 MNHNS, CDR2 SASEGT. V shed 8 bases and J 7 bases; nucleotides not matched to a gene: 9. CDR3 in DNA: TGTGCCAGCGGTAGTTTGACAGGGGGAAATTCACCCCTCCACTTT. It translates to CASGSLTGGNSPLHF.

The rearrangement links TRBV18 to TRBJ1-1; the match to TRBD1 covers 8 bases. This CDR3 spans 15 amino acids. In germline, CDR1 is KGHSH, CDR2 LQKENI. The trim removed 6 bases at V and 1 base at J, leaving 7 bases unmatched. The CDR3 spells CASSPGQGRNTEAFF. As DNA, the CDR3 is TGTGCCAGCTCGCCCGGACAGGGAAGGAACACTGAAGCTTTCTTT.

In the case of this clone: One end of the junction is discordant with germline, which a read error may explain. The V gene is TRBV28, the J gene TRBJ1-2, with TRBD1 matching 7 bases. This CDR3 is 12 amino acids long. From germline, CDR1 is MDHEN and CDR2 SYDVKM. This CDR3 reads CASSLVIGQDIF. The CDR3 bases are TGTGCCAGCAGTTTAGTGATAGGACAGGATATTTTC.

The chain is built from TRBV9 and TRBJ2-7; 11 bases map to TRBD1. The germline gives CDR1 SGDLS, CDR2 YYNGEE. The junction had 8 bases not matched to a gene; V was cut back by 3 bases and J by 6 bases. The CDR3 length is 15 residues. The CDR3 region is CASSGGQGALIEQYF. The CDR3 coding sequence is TGTGCCAGCAGCGGCGGACAGGGGGCGTTAATCGAGCAGTACTTC.

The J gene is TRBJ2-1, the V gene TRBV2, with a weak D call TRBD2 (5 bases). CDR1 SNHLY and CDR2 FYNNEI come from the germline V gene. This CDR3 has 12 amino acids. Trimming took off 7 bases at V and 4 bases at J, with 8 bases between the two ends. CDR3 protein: CASKQRYNEQFF. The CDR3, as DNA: TGTGCCAGCAAACAGCGGTACAATGAGCAGTTCTTC.